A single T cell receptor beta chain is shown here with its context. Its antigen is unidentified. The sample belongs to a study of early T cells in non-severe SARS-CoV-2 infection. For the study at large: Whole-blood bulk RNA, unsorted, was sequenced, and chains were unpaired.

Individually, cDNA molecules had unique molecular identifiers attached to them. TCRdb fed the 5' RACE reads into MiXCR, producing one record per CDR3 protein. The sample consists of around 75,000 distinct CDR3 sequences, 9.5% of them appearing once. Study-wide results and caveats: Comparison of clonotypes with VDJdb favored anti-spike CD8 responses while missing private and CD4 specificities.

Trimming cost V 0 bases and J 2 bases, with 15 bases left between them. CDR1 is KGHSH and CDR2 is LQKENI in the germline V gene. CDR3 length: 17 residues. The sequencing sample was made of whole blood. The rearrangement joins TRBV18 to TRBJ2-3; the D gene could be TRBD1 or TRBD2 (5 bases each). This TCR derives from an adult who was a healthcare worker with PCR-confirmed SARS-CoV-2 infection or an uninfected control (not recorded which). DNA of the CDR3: TGTGCCAGCTCACCACCTAGTGTCGGGGCTAACACAGATACGCAGTATTTT. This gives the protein CASSPPSVGANTDTQYF.